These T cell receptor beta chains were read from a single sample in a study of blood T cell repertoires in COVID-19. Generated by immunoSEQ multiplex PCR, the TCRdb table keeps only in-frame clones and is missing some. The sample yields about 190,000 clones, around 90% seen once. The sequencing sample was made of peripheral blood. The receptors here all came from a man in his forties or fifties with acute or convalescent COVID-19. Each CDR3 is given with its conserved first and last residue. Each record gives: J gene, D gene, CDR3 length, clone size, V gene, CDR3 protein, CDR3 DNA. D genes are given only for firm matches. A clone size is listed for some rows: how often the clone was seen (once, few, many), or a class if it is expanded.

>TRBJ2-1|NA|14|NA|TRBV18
CASSPAGTSDEQFF
TGTGCCAGCTCACCAGCGGGCACCAGCGATGAGCAGTTCTTC
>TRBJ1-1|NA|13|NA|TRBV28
CASSLQGYTEAFF
TGTGCCAGCAGTTTACAGGGATACACTGAAGCTTTCTTT
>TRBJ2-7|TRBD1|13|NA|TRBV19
CASSIGQAYEQYF
TGTGCCAGTAGTATCGGACAGGCCTACGAGCAGTACTTC
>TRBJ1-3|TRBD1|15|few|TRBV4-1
CASSQGTGWENTIYF
TGCGCCAGCAGCCAAGGGACAGGGTGGGAAAACACCATATATTTT
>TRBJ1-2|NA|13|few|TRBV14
CASSQDRGAGYTF
TGTGCCAGCAGCCAAGATCGCGGGGCTGGCTACACCTTC
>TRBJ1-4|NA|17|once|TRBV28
CASSLRLRRILNEKLFF
TGTGCCAGCAGTTTAAGGTTGCGGCGCATTCTTAATGAAAAACTGTTTTTT
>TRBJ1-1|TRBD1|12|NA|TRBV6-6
CASRKGAAEAFF
TGTGCCAGCAGAAAGGGGGCCGCTGAAGCTTTCTTT
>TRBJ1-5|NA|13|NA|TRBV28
CASSLEANQPQHF
TGTGCCAGCAGTTTGGAGGCAAATCAGCCCCAGCATTTT
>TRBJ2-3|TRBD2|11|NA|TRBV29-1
CSVWGGDTQYF
TGCAGCGTTTGGGGGGGGGATACGCAGTATTTT
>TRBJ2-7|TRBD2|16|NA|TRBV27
CASSSLETSGIPEQYF
TGTGCCAGCAGTAGTTTGGAGACTAGCGGGATCCCCGAGCAGTACTTC
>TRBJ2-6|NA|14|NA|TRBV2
CASSVEQLSDVLTF
TGTGCCAGCAGTGTGGAACAGCTCTCGGACGTCCTGACTTTC
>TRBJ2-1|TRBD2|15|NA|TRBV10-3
CAISGPTSRYNEQFF
TGTGCCATCAGTGGTCCGACTAGCCGGTACAATGAGCAGTTCTTC
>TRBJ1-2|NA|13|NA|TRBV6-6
CASSTSLNYGYTF
TGTGCCAGCAGTACAAGTTTGAACTATGGCTACACCTTC
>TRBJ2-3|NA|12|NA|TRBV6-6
CASSTRVDTQYF
TGTGCCAGCAGTACCCGGGTTGATACGCAGTATTTT
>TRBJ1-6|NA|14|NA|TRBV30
CAWTDRGRGRPLHF
TGTGCCTGGACAGATAGGGGCCGTGGGCGACCCCTCCACTTT
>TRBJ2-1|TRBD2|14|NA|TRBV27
CACLRTSGSNEQFF
TGTGCCTGCCTTAGGACTAGCGGGAGTAATGAGCAGTTCTTC
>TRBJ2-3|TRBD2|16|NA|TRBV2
CASIPGGFMGTDTQYF
TGTGCCAGCATACCGGGAGGGTTCATGGGCACAGATACGCAGTATTTT
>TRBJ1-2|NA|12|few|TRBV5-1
CASSGQNYGYTF
TGCGCCAGCAGCGGACAGAACTATGGCTACACCTTC
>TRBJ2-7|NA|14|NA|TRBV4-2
CASSQPGAPDEQYF
TGTGCCAGCAGCCAACCGGGAGCCCCCGACGAGCAGTACTTC
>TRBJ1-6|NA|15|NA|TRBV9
CASSVGGVGNSPLHF
TGTGCCAGCAGCGTAGGGGGGGTTGGTAATTCACCCCTCCACTTT
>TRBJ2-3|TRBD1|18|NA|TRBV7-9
CASSLRGQGLLFADTQYF
TGTGCCAGCAGCTTAAGGGGACAGGGGCTCTTGTTCGCAGATACGCAGTATTTT
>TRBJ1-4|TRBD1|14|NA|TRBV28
CASSSDRVDEKLFF
TGTGCCAGCAGTTCGGACAGGGTGGACGAAAAACTGTTTTTT
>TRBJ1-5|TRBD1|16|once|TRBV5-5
CASSLYGDRQNQPQHF
TGTGCCAGCAGCCTGTACGGGGACAGACAGAATCAGCCCCAGCATTTT
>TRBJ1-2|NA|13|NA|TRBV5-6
CASSPQQVGGYTF
TGTGCCAGCAGCCCGCAACAGGTTGGAGGCTACACCTTC
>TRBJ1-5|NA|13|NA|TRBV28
CASNDRSREPQHF
TGTGCCAGCAACGACAGATCAAGAGAGCCCCAGCATTTT
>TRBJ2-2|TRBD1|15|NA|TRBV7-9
CASMGQGYNTGELFF
TGTGCCAGCATGGGACAGGGGTACAACACCGGGGAGCTGTTTTTT
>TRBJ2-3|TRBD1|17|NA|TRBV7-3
CASSPLPAGGATDTQYF
TGTGCCAGCAGCCCCTTGCCGGCAGGGGGCGCGACAGATACGCAGTATTTT
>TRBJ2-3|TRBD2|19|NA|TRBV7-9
CASSAGGYGGTRIADTQYF
TGTGCCAGCAGCGCGGGGGGGTACGGCGGGACTAGGATAGCAGATACGCAGTATTTT
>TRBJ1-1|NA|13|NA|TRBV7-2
CASSQDMNTEAFF
TGTGCCAGCAGCCAGGACATGAACACTGAAGCTTTCTTT
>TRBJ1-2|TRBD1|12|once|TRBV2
CASGGQVYGYTF
TGTGCCAGCGGGGGACAGGTCTATGGCTACACCTTC
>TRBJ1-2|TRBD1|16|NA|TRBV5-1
CASSLASDRGLGGYTF
TGCGCCAGCAGCTTGGCTTCGGACAGGGGGCTCGGTGGCTACACCTTC
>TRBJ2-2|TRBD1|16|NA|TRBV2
CASSGARGPNTGELFF
TGTGCCAGCAGTGGGGCCAGGGGGCCGAACACCGGGGAGCTGTTTTTT
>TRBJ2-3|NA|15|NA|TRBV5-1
CASSLGQAGADTQYF
TGCGCCAGCAGCTTGGGACAGGCGGGGGCAGATACGCAGTATTTT
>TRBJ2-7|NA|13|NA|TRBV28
CASMRAAVYEQYF
TGTGCCTCGATGCGGGCGGCGGTCTACGAGCAGTACTTC
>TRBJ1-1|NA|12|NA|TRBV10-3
CAISEPQEEAFF
TGTGCCATCAGTGAGCCTCAGGAAGAAGCTTTCTTT
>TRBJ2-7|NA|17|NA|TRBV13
CASSLGRSMRRDHEQYF
TGTGCCAGCAGCTTAGGGCGGAGTATGAGGCGGGACCACGAGCAGTACTTC
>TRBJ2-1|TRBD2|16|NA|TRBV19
CASSISGLAGGLGQFF
TGTGCCAGTAGTATCTCGGGACTAGCGGGAGGGTTGGGGCAGTTCTTC
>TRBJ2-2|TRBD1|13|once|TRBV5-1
CASRQGYLGELFF
TGCGCCAGCCGACAGGGCTACCTCGGGGAGCTGTTTTTT
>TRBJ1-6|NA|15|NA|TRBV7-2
CASSLAGSRVSPLHF
TGTGCCAGCAGCTTAGCAGGGAGTAGGGTTTCACCCCTCCACTTT
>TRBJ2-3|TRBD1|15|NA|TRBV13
CASSFRTGGTDTQYF
TGTGCCAGCAGCTTTAGGACAGGGGGCACAGATACGCAGTATTTT
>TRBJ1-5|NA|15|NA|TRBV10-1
CASSEFGGNYQPQHF
TGCGCCAGCAGTGAGTTTGGGGGGAATTATCAGCCCCAGCATTTT
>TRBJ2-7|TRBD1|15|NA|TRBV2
CATSAPGQGAYEQYF
TGTGCCACCTCTGCCCCGGGACAGGGGGCCTACGAGCAGTACTTC
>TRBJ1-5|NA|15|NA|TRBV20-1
CSASRRVPAPGPQHF
TGCAGTGCTAGTCGCCGAGTCCCCGCCCCAGGGCCCCAGCATTTT
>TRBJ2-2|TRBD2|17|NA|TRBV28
CASKLGVAGRNTGELFF
TGTGCCAGCAAACTAGGGGTAGCGGGAAGGAACACCGGGGAGCTGTTTTTT
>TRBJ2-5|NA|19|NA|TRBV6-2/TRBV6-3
CASSYSWGGASPAMETQYF
TGTGCCAGCAGTTACTCTTGGGGGGGGGCCTCTCCAGCAATGGAGACCCAGTACTTC
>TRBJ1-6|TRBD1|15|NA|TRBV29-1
CSVDCSGTANSPLHF
TGCAGCGTTGACTGCTCCGGGACAGCGAATTCACCCCTCCACTTT
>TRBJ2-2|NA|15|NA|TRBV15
CATSTGYANTGELFF
TGTGCCACCAGCACAGGGTACGCGAACACCGGGGAGCTGTTTTTT
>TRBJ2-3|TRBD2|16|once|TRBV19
CASSSPRREDTDTQYF
TGTGCCAGTAGTAGCCCCCGGCGGGAGGACACAGATACGCAGTATTTT
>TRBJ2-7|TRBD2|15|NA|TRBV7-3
CASSPGTSGSYEQYF
TGTGCCAGCAGCCCGGGGACTAGCGGGAGTTACGAGCAGTACTTC
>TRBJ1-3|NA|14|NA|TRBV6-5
CASSRGFPGNTIYF
TGTGCCAGCAGCCGAGGGTTCCCTGGAAACACCATATATTTT
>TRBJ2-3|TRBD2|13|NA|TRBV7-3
CASSSRGEDTQYF
TGTGCCAGCAGCTCCCGGGGGGAGGATACGCAGTATTTT